This T cell receptor (beta chain) is drawn from a study of a mutant IDH1 vaccine in newly diagnosed glioma. Across the study: Most had both radiotherapy and temozolomide beforehand; others had only one.

Trimming removed 3 bases at V and 0 bases at J, with 6 bases between. There are 13 residues in the CDR3. CDR1 is SNHLY, CDR2 FYNNEI, per germline. Regarding this clone: The antigen is not known.

Assay used: immunoSEQ multiplex PCR; TCRdb lists only in-frame clones, some missing. The sample includes about 20,000 clones, 82% of them seen just once. Specified time point: week 23, last vaccination. Each dose of the vaccine consisted of 300 ug of mutant IDH1 20-mer peptide, with topical imiquimod. This rearrangement joins TRBV2 to TRBJ2-7; unclear D gene. The TCR comes from a man aged 25-45 years with glioma. The specimen comprised PBMCs, sampled from a glioma patient whose treatment included an IDH1 peptide vaccine. The DNA of the CDR3 is TGTGCCAGCAGTGATTATCTCTCCTACGAGCAGTACTTC. The encoded protein is CASSDYLSYEQYF.